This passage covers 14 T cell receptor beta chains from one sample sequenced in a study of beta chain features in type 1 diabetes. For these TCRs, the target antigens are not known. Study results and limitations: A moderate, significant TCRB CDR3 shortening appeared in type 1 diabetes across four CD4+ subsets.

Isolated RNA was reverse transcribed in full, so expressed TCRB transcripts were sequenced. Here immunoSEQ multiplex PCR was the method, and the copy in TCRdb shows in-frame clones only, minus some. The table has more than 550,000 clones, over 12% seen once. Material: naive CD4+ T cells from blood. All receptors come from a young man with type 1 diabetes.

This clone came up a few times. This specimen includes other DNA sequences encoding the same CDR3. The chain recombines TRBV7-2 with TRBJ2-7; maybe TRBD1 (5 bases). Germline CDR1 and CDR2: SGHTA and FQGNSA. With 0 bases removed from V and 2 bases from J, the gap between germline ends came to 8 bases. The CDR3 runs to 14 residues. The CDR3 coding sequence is TGTGCCAGCAGCTTAGCGCAGGGAACCTACGAGCAGTACTTC. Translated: CASSLAQGTYEQYF.

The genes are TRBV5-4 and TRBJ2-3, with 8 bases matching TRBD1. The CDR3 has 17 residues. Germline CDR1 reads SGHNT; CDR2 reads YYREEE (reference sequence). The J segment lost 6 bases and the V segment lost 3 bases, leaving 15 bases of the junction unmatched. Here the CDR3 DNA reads TGTGCCAGCAGCTCAGCGGTGACAGGGGTTAAGAGGGATACGCAGTATTTT. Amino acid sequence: CASSSAVTGVKRDTQYF. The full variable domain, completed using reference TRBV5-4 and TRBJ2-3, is ETGVTQSPTHLIKTRGQQVTLRCSSQSGHNTVSWYQQALGQGPQFIFQYYREEENGRGNFPPRFSGLQFPNYSSELNVNALELDDSALYLCASSSAVTGVKRDTQYFGPGTRLTVL.

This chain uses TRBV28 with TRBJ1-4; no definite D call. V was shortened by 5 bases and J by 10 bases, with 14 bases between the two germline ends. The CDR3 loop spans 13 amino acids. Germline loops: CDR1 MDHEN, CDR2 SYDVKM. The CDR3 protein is CASSPGYRGKLFF. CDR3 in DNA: TGTGCCAGCAGTCCGGGGTATCGTGGAAAACTGTTTTTT. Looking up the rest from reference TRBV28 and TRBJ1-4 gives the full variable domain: DVKVTQSSRYLVKRTGEKVFLECVQDMDHENMFWYRQDPGLGLRLIYFSYDVKMKEKGDIPEGYSVSREKKERFSLILESASTNQTSMYLCASSPGYRGKLFFGSGTQLSVL.

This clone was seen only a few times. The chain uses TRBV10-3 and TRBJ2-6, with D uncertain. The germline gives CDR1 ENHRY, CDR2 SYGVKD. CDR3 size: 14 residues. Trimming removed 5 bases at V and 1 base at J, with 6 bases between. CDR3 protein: CAISRESGANVLTF. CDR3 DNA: TGTGCCATCAGTAGGGAATCTGGGGCCAACGTCCTGACTTTC.

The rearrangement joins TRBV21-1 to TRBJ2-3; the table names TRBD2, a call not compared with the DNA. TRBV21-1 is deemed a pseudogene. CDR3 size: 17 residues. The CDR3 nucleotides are TGTGCCAGCAGCGGCGGGAGAGGCGGGAGGCGCACAGATACGCAGTATTTT. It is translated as CASSGGRGGRRTDTQYF.

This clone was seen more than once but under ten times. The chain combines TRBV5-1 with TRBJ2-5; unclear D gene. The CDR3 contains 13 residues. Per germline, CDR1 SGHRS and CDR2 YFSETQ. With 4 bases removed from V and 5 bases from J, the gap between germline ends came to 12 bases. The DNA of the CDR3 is TGCGCCAGCAGCCAGGAAGGGTTGGAGACCCAGTACTTC. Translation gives CASSQEGLETQYF.

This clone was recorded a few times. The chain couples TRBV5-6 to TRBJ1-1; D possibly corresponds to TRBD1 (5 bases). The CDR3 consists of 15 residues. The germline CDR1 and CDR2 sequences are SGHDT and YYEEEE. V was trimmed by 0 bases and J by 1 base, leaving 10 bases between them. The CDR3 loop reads CASSLVGGTNTEAFF. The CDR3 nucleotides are TGTGCCAGCAGCTTGGTGGGGGGAACGAACACTGAAGCTTTCTTT.

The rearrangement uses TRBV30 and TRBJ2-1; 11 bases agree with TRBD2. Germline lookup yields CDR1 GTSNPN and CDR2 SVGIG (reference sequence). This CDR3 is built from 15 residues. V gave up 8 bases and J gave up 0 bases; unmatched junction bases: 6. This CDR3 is CARTSGSSSYNEQFF. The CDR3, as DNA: TGTGCCCGGACTAGCGGGTCGAGCTCCTACAATGAGCAGTTCTTC.

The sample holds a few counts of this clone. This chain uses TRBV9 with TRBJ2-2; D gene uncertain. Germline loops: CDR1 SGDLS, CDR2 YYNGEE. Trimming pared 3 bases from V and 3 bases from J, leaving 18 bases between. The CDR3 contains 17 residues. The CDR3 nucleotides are TGTGCCAGCAGCGAGACCCCCCATCCTAGGGACACCGGGGAGCTGTTTTTT. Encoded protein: CASSETPHPRDTGELFF.

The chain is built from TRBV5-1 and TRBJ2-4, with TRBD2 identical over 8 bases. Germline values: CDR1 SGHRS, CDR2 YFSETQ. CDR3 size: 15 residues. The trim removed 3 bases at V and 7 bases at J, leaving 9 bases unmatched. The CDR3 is CASSSLAGLENIQYF. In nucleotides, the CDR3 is TGCGCCAGCAGCTCTTTAGCGGGACTCGAGAACATTCAGTACTTC.

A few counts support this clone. Here the CDR3 reads CASSLGRGYGYTF. DNA for the CDR3: TGTGCCAGCAGCTTAGGGAGAGGCTATGGCTACACCTTC. V gene TRBV7-9 combines with J gene TRBJ1-2; no clear D. Trimming pared 1 base from V and 4 bases from J, leaving 7 bases between. Germline-derived CDR1 and CDR2 are SEHNR and FQNEAQ (reference sequence). The CDR3 runs 13 residues.

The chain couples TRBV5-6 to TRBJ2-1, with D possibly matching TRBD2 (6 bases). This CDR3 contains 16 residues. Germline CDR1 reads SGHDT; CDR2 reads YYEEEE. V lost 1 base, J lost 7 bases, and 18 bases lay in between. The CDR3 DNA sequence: TGTGCCAGCAGCTTGAGCCGGGAGTGGGTAACGAATGAGCAGTTCTTC. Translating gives CASSLSREWVTNEQFF.

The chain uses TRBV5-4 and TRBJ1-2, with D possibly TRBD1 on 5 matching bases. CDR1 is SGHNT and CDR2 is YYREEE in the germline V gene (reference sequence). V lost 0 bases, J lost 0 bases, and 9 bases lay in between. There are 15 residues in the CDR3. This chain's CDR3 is CASSLVEGANYGYTF. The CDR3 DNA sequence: TGTGCCAGCAGCTTGGTTGAAGGGGCTAACTATGGCTACACCTTC.

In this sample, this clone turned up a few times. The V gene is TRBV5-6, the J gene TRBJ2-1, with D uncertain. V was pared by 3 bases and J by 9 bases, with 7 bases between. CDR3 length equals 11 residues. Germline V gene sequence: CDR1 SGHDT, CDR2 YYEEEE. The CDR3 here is CASSWAAEQFF. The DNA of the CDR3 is TGTGCCAGCAGCTGGGCGGCTGAGCAGTTCTTC.